This T cell receptor (beta chain) was found in a study of blood T cell repertoires in COVID-19. Study at large: Italy, Spain and the United States were the sources of the convalescent and acute COVID-19 samples. T cells, B-cell-depleted T cells, or PBMCs supplied cDNA or gDNA.

In terms of age and location, participants ranged from about 18 to 100 years and lived in roughly 22 US areas. V lost 4 bases and J lost 3; bases outside the gene matches: 8. The CDR3 contains 16 residues. Germline lookup yields CDR1 LGHNA and CDR2 YSLEER. Original processing methods: Estimation of nucleated cell counts was performed using reference gene primer amplification. The data were produced by immunoSEQ multiplex PCR, yet TCRdb's version contains in-frame clones alone and is incomplete. V and J calls and clone size are those listed in that table; D and trimming were worked out from the DNA. Of more than 250,000 clones listed, around 89% are singletons.

The chain couples TRBV4-3 to TRBJ1-1; 10 nucleotides match TRBD1. Sequenced input: PBMCs or T cells enriched from blood (not recorded which). The sequence was obtained from a woman in her forties with acute COVID-19. CDR3 DNA: TGCGCCAGCAGCCGGATCCGGGACAGGGGAGACACTGAAGCTTTCTTT. It is translated as CASSRIRDRGDTEAFF.